These T cell receptor beta chains were read from a single sample in a study of cytomegalovirus exposure and HLA in healthy donors. Here immunoSEQ multiplex PCR was the method, and the copy in TCRdb shows in-frame clones only, minus some. Among some 200,000 clones, just over 90% were seen once, and the ten largest hold 0.85% to 1.2%. The source material was PBMCs. These receptors all come from a woman under 30 in good health and CMV-seronegative. Each CDR3 is given with its conserved first and last residue. Fields, in order: V gene, CDR3 protein.

V: TRBV11-2; CDR3: CASSFQGSTETQYF
V: TRBV5-6; CDR3: CASSIGVFQPQHF
V: TRBV5-1; CDR3: CASSLGGRQAARREKLFF
V: TRBV6-1; CDR3: CASSVYRGEYSNQPQHF
V: TRBV5-6; CDR3: CASSYRTRTEKLFF
V: TRBV27; CDR3: CASSPLAREAKKYEQYF
V: TRBV6-1; CDR3: CASSPGQGQETQYF
V: TRBV6-1; CDR3: CASSVSGAHQPQHF
V: TRBV6-1; CDR3: CASSDTSYNEQFF
V: TRBV18; CDR3: CASSPPRETQYF
V: TRBV6-1; CDR3: CASSETVAGELFF
V: TRBV30; CDR3: CAWMGQGGGYTF
V: TRBV6-5; CDR3: CASSYSRAVDGYTF
V: TRBV28; CDR3: CASSLPGDSSYEQYF
V: TRBV5-6; CDR3: CASSFPGTKNIQYF
V: TRBV11-2; CDR3: CASSFRGLATNYEQYF
V: TRBV6-1; CDR3: CASRPGTGGDEQFF
V: TRBV11-2; CDR3: CASSLLQNEQFF
V: TRBV19; CDR3: CASSPGTSGFGAYNEQFF
V: TRBV19; CDR3: CASSPGGGILYQETQYF
V: TRBV5-1; CDR3: CASSLGLPNTGELFF
V: TRBV2; CDR3: CASSEALAGYNEQFF
V: TRBV5-1; CDR3: CASSRGQGKNQPQHF
V: TRBV5-1; CDR3: CASSFKTGTNTGELFF
V: TRBV5-4; CDR3: CASSLTGNTEAFF
V: TRBV10-3; CDR3: CAINGPGQLNTGELFF
V: TRBV5-1; CDR3: CASSLVAGASYEQYF
V: TRBV29-1; CDR3: CSGAGTGSYEAFF
V: TRBV20-1; CDR3: CSATYYNEQFF
V: TRBV11-3; CDR3: CASSPLTGEGATNEKLFF
V: TRBV11-2; CDR3: CASSLYGGSSYEQYF
V: TRBV19; CDR3: CASSIPGGGGYTF
V: TRBV29-1; CDR3: CSVEKGAGTRETQYF
V: TRBV5-1; CDR3: CASSLDRQGYEQYF
V: TRBV7-9; CDR3: CASSRTGELFF
V: TRBV4-1; CDR3: CASSQLRTGGAKGGYTF
V: TRBV12-5; CDR3: CASGLGWSGRVPEAFF
V: TRBV5-1; CDR3: CASSLSVDGYTF
V: TRBV4-2; CDR3: CASSQGLAGDFGGELFF
V: TRBV4-1; CDR3: CASSQAQGGGYGYTF
V: TRBV28; CDR3: CASGEGASYEQYF